A selection of T cell receptor beta chains follows, all from one sample in a study of T cells after yellow fever vaccination. TCRdb re-derived calls from the 5' RACE reads in MiXCR, one entry per CDR3 protein. The sample shows a few hundred thousand distinct CDR3 sequences, approximately 8% of them seen only once. Sequences were derived from PBMCs, sampled roughly 47 days after the first yellow fever vaccination. All receptors come from a young man who received the YFV17D yellow fever vaccine. Each CDR3 is given with its conserved first and last residue. D genes are given only for firm matches. Clone size, where shown, is once, few, many, or a class for clones that have expanded.

clone size: -
CDR3 length: 15
J gene: TRBJ2-3
D gene: -
V gene: TRBV6-1
CDR3 protein: CASRGQVTSTDTQYF
CDR3 DNA: TGTGCCAGCAGGGGGCAGGTAACTAGCACAGATACGCAGTATTTT

clone size: -
CDR3 length: 14
J gene: TRBJ1-4
D gene: -
V gene: TRBV7-8
CDR3 protein: CASSLGGDNEKLFF
CDR3 DNA: TGTGCCAGCAGCTTAGGGGGCGACAATGAAAAACTGTTTTTT

clone size: -
CDR3 length: 17
J gene: TRBJ1-5
D gene: -
V gene: TRBV21-1
CDR3 protein: CASSKDNKTASGQPQHF
CDR3 DNA: TGTGCCAGCAGCAAAGATAATAAGACAGCGAGCGGGCAGCCCCAGCATTTT

clone size: few
CDR3 length: 15
J gene: TRBJ1-5
D gene: -
V gene: TRBV7-2
CDR3 protein: CASSLAGGAGQPQHF
CDR3 DNA: TGTGCCAGCAGCCTCGCGGGGGGGGCCGGTCAGCCCCAGCATTTT

clone size: -
CDR3 length: 12
J gene: TRBJ1-5
D gene: -
V gene: TRBV6-2/TRBV6-3
CDR3 protein: CASTSGGQPQHF
CDR3 DNA: TGTGCCAGCACATCGGGGGGCCAGCCCCAGCATTTT

clone size: -
CDR3 length: 14
J gene: TRBJ2-5
D gene: -
V gene: TRBV6-1
CDR3 protein: CASSTGEHQETQYF
CDR3 DNA: TGTGCCAGCAGCACCGGGGAGCACCAAGAGACCCAGTACTTC

clone size: -
CDR3 length: 16
J gene: TRBJ2-3
D gene: -
V gene: TRBV6-1
CDR3 protein: CASSQKGTPNTDTQYF
CDR3 DNA: TGTGCCAGCAGTCAGAAGGGGACACCAAACACAGATACGCAGTATTTT

clone size: few
CDR3 length: 15
J gene: TRBJ2-5
D gene: TRBD1
V gene: TRBV24-1
CDR3 protein: CATSARTGDQETQYF
CDR3 DNA: TGTGCCACCAGTGCTCGGACAGGGGACCAAGAGACCCAGTACTTC

clone size: -
CDR3 length: 15
J gene: TRBJ1-1
D gene: -
V gene: TRBV18
CDR3 protein: CASSPQRGPNTEAFF
CDR3 DNA: TGTGCCAGCTCCCCCCAAAGGGGCCCCAACACTGAAGCTTTCTTT

clone size: few
CDR3 length: 13
J gene: TRBJ2-5
D gene: TRBD1
V gene: TRBV10-3
CDR3 protein: CAISWTGAETQYF
CDR3 DNA: TGTGCCATCAGTTGGACAGGCGCGGAGACCCAGTACTTC

clone size: few
CDR3 length: 14
J gene: TRBJ2-7
D gene: -
V gene: TRBV7-2
CDR3 protein: CASSLGPGSAEQYF
CDR3 DNA: TGTGCCAGCAGCTTAGGTCCGGGATCTGCTGAGCAGTACTTC

clone size: many
CDR3 length: 14
J gene: TRBJ2-7
D gene: -
V gene: TRBV5-1
CDR3 protein: CASSPGGSAYEQYF
CDR3 DNA: TGCGCCAGCTCCCCCGGGGGAAGCGCCTACGAGCAGTACTTC

clone size: -
CDR3 length: 15
J gene: TRBJ1-2
D gene: -
V gene: TRBV20-1
CDR3 protein: CSAFPNPGTNYGYTF
CDR3 DNA: TGCAGTGCTTTTCCAAACCCCGGGACCAACTATGGCTACACCTTC

clone size: few
CDR3 length: 15
J gene: TRBJ2-1
D gene: -
V gene: TRBV12-3/TRBV12-4
CDR3 protein: CASSYGESSYNEQFF
CDR3 DNA: TGTGCCAGCAGTTATGGGGAGAGCTCCTACAATGAGCAGTTCTTC

clone size: many
CDR3 length: 13
J gene: TRBJ1-2
D gene: -
V gene: TRBV19
CDR3 protein: CASSAGLGYGYTF
CDR3 DNA: TGTGCCAGTAGTGCAGGGCTGGGCTATGGCTACACCTTC

clone size: few
CDR3 length: 14
J gene: TRBJ2-1
D gene: -
V gene: TRBV4-3
CDR3 protein: CASSPLGSGNEQFF
CDR3 DNA: TGCGCCAGCAGCCCCCTGGGGAGCGGCAATGAGCAGTTCTTC

clone size: -
CDR3 length: 14
J gene: TRBJ1-4
D gene: -
V gene: TRBV4-3
CDR3 protein: CASSQVRGSEKLFF
CDR3 DNA: TGCGCCAGCAGCCAAGTACGAGGGTCCGAAAAACTGTTTTTT

clone size: few
CDR3 length: 14
J gene: TRBJ1-1
D gene: -
V gene: TRBV20-1
CDR3 protein: CSAKPRQGGTEAFF
CDR3 DNA: TGCAGTGCTAAACCCCGGCAGGGAGGCACTGAAGCTTTCTTT

clone size: few
CDR3 length: 16
J gene: TRBJ1-1
D gene: -
V gene: TRBV19
CDR3 protein: CASSIAGAGANTEAFF
CDR3 DNA: TGTGCCAGTAGTATAGCGGGGGCCGGTGCGAACACTGAAGCTTTCTTT

clone size: many
CDR3 length: 12
J gene: TRBJ1-5
D gene: TRBD1
V gene: TRBV7-2
CDR3 protein: CASSWTGGAQHF
CDR3 DNA: TGTGCCAGCAGCTGGACAGGGGGAGCCCAGCATTTT

clone size: -
CDR3 length: 15
J gene: TRBJ1-1
D gene: -
V gene: TRBV4-2
CDR3 protein: CASSPGRGMNTEAFF
CDR3 DNA: TGTGCCAGCAGCCCCGGACGAGGGATGAACACTGAAGCTTTCTTT

clone size: many
CDR3 length: 16
J gene: TRBJ2-1
D gene: -
V gene: TRBV7-2
CDR3 protein: CASSLALRGGANEQFF
CDR3 DNA: TGTGCCAGCAGCTTAGCGTTGAGGGGGGGAGCAAATGAGCAGTTCTTC

clone size: few
CDR3 length: 15
J gene: TRBJ1-3
D gene: -
V gene: TRBV5-1
CDR3 protein: CASSASGFSGNTIYF
CDR3 DNA: TGCGCCAGCAGCGCCTCAGGATTCTCTGGAAACACCATATATTTT

clone size: few
CDR3 length: 12
J gene: TRBJ2-3
D gene: -
V gene: TRBV6-6
CDR3 protein: CASGAETDTQYF
CDR3 DNA: TGTGCCAGCGGGGCCGAAACAGATACGCAGTATTTT

clone size: -
CDR3 length: 12
J gene: TRBJ2-1
D gene: TRBD2
V gene: TRBV24-1
CDR3 protein: CATSASGYEQFF
CDR3 DNA: TGTGCCACCTCAGCTAGCGGTTATGAGCAGTTCTTC

clone size: -
CDR3 length: 15
J gene: TRBJ2-1
D gene: TRBD2
V gene: TRBV6-5
CDR3 protein: CASSSLAGVYNEQFF
CDR3 DNA: TGTGCCAGCAGTTCTCTAGCGGGGGTCTACAATGAGCAGTTCTTC

clone size: few
CDR3 length: 16
J gene: TRBJ2-3
D gene: -
V gene: TRBV9
CDR3 protein: CASSSGTGVGTDTQYF
CDR3 DNA: TGTGCCAGCAGCTCCGGGACGGGGGTGGGTACAGATACGCAGTATTTT

clone size: -
CDR3 length: 16
J gene: TRBJ1-6
D gene: -
V gene: TRBV5-1
CDR3 protein: CASSFLGVTDNSPLHF
CDR3 DNA: TGCGCCAGCAGCTTTTTAGGAGTTACGGATAATTCACCCCTCCACTTT

clone size: many
CDR3 length: 13
J gene: TRBJ2-2
D gene: -
V gene: TRBV3-1
CDR3 protein: CASSFTHTGELFF
CDR3 DNA: TGTGCCAGCAGCTTTACTCACACCGGGGAGCTGTTTTTT

clone size: -
CDR3 length: 14
J gene: TRBJ1-1
D gene: -
V gene: TRBV2
CDR3 protein: CASSEAFLNTEAFF
CDR3 DNA: TGTGCCAGCAGTGAAGCATTTTTGAACACTGAAGCTTTCTTT

clone size: -
CDR3 length: 13
J gene: TRBJ1-1
D gene: -
V gene: TRBV25-1
CDR3 protein: CASSESRKGEAFF
CDR3 DNA: TGTGCCAGCAGTGAATCGCGAAAGGGTGAAGCTTTCTTT

clone size: few
CDR3 length: 20
J gene: TRBJ2-3
D gene: -
V gene: TRBV7-6
CDR3 protein: CASSLDSTPPRLLVGDTQYF
CDR3 DNA: TGTGCCAGCAGCTTAGACTCGACCCCCCCGCGACTTCTAGTTGGAGATACGCAGTATTTT

clone size: -
CDR3 length: 14
J gene: TRBJ2-1
D gene: TRBD2
V gene: TRBV20-1
CDR3 protein: CSARRGGPSNEQFF
CDR3 DNA: TGCAGTGCTAGGCGCGGGGGGCCATCCAATGAGCAGTTCTTC

clone size: -
CDR3 length: 14
J gene: TRBJ2-1
D gene: -
V gene: TRBV6-1
CDR3 protein: CASSENWRYNEQFF
CDR3 DNA: TGTGCCAGCAGTGAAAACTGGCGCTACAATGAGCAGTTCTTC

clone size: -
CDR3 length: 16
J gene: TRBJ1-6
D gene: -
V gene: TRBV20-1
CDR3 protein: CSASVRPSSYNSPLHF
CDR3 DNA: TGCAGTGCTAGTGTCAGGCCGAGCTCCTATAATTCACCCCTCCACTTT

clone size: few
CDR3 length: 14
J gene: TRBJ1-2
D gene: -
V gene: TRBV6-2/TRBV6-3
CDR3 protein: CASSSSDTPAGYTF
CDR3 DNA: TGTGCCAGCAGTTCCTCGGACACACCGGCAGGCTACACCTTC

clone size: -
CDR3 length: 14
J gene: TRBJ1-2
D gene: -
V gene: TRBV6-1
CDR3 protein: CASKTQRASGGYTF
CDR3 DNA: TGTGCCAGCAAGACCCAACGGGCGAGCGGTGGCTACACCTTC

clone size: few
CDR3 length: 16
J gene: TRBJ2-3
D gene: TRBD2
V gene: TRBV18
CDR3 protein: CASSPPGTSGGDTQYF
CDR3 DNA: TGTGCCAGCTCACCTCCAGGGACTAGCGGGGGAGATACGCAGTATTTT

clone size: -
CDR3 length: 13
J gene: TRBJ2-2
D gene: -
V gene: TRBV5-4
CDR3 protein: CASSSKGTGELFF
CDR3 DNA: TGTGCCAGCAGCTCCAAGGGCACCGGGGAGCTGTTTTTT

clone size: many
CDR3 length: 12
J gene: TRBJ1-4
D gene: -
V gene: TRBV10-3
CDR3 protein: CAIGGTGEKLFF
CDR3 DNA: TGTGCCATCGGAGGGACTGGAGAAAAACTGTTTTTT

clone size: -
CDR3 length: 12
J gene: TRBJ2-5
D gene: -
V gene: TRBV24-1
CDR3 protein: CATSDGGETQYF
CDR3 DNA: TGTGCCACCTCGGACGGGGGAGAGACCCAGTACTTC

clone size: few
CDR3 length: 17
J gene: TRBJ2-7
D gene: -
V gene: TRBV5-1
CDR3 protein: CASSLSLNGASPYEQYF
CDR3 DNA: TGCGCCAGCAGCTTGAGCTTAAACGGGGCTTCCCCCTACGAGCAGTACTTC

clone size: -
CDR3 length: 18
J gene: TRBJ2-1
D gene: -
V gene: TRBV7-6
CDR3 protein: CASSLAHYQTVIYNEQFF
CDR3 DNA: TGTGCCAGCAGCTTAGCCCACTACCAGACAGTGATCTACAATGAGCAGTTCTTC

clone size: few
CDR3 length: 14
J gene: TRBJ2-7
D gene: -
V gene: TRBV4-3
CDR3 protein: CASSQDSEAWEQYF
CDR3 DNA: TGCGCCAGCAGCCAAGATAGTGAGGCCTGGGAGCAGTACTTC

clone size: many
CDR3 length: 15
J gene: TRBJ1-3
D gene: -
V gene: TRBV9
CDR3 protein: CASSPRQNSGNTIYF
CDR3 DNA: TGTGCCAGCAGCCCCCGACAGAATTCAGGAAACACCATATATTTT

clone size: few
CDR3 length: 19
J gene: TRBJ2-3
D gene: TRBD2
V gene: TRBV9
CDR3 protein: CASSAGLAGGPPITDTQYF
CDR3 DNA: TGTGCCAGCAGCGCGGGACTAGCGGGGGGGCCGCCCATCACAGATACGCAGTATTTT

clone size: few
CDR3 length: 15
J gene: TRBJ2-5
D gene: TRBD2
V gene: TRBV4-1
CDR3 protein: CASTRLAGTQETQYF
CDR3 DNA: TGCGCCAGCACCCGGCTAGCGGGGACCCAAGAGACCCAGTACTTC

clone size: few
CDR3 length: 14
J gene: TRBJ1-2
D gene: -
V gene: TRBV6-1
CDR3 protein: CASRRHGTNYGYTF
CDR3 DNA: TGTGCCAGCAGAAGACACGGAACTAACTATGGCTACACCTTC

clone size: few
CDR3 length: 14
J gene: TRBJ2-7
D gene: -
V gene: TRBV6-1
CDR3 protein: CASKTGGSMDEQYF
CDR3 DNA: TGTGCCAGCAAGACAGGTGGATCGATGGACGAGCAGTACTTC

clone size: many
CDR3 length: 14
J gene: TRBJ2-5
D gene: -
V gene: TRBV5-6
CDR3 protein: CATAQWVDQETQYF
CDR3 DNA: TGTGCCACAGCCCAGTGGGTGGACCAAGAGACCCAGTACTTC